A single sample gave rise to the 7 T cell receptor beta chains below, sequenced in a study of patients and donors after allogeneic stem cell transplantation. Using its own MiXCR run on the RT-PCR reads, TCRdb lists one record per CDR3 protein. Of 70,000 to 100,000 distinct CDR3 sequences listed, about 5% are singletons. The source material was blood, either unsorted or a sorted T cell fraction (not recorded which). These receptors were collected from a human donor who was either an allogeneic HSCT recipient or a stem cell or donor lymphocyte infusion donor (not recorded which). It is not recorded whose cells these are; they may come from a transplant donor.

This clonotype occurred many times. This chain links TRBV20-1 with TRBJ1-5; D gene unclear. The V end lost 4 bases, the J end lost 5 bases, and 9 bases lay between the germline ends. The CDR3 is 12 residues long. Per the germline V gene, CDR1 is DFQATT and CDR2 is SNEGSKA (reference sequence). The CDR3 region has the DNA TGCAGTGCTAACCGAAAAGATCAGCCCCAGCATTTT. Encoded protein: CSANRKDQPQHF.

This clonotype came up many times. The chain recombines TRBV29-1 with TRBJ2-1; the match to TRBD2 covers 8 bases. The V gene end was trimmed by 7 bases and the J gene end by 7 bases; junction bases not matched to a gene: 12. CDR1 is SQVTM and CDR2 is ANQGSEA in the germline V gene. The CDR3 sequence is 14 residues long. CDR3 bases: TGCAGCGCCCCCCGGGGGGGATCTATAAATGAGCAGTTCTTC. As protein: CSAPRGGSINEQFF.

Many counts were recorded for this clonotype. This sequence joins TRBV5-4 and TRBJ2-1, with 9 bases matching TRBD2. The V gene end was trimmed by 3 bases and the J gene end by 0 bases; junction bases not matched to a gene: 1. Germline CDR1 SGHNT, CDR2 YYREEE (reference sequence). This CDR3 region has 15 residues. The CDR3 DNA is TGTGCCAGCAGCTATAGCGGGGGCTCCTACAATGAGCAGTTCTTC. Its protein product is CASSYSGGSYNEQFF. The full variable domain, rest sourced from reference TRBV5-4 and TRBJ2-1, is ETGVTQSPTHLIKTRGQQVTLRCSSQSGHNTVSWYQQALGQGPQFIFQYYREEENGRGNFPPRFSGLQFPNYSSELNVNALELDDSALYLCASSYSGGSYNEQFFGPGTRLTVL.

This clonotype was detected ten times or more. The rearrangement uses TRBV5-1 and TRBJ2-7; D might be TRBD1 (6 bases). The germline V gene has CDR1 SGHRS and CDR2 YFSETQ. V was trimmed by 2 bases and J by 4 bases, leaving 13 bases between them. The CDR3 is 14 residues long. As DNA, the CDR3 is TGCGCCAGCAGCTTAGAACAGGGCTTATACGAGCAGTACTTC. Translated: CASSLEQGLYEQYF.

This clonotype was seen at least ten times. CDR3 nucleotides: TGTGCCAGCAGCCAAGGGACTAGCGGGGGGGTCTCCTACAATGAGCAGTTCTTC. The encoded protein is CASSQGTSGGVSYNEQFF. This chain links TRBV4-2 with TRBJ2-1; 15 bases map to TRBD2. There are 18 residues in the CDR3. The germline CDR1 and CDR2 sequences are LGHNA and YNFKEQ. Trimming took 1 base from V and 0 from J; bases not matched to a gene: 1.

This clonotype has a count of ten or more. DNA of the CDR3: TGTGCCAGCAGTTATAGGGGAACCATGAACACTGAAGCTTTCTTT. Protein: CASSYRGTMNTEAFF. V is TRBV12-3 or TRBV12-4 and J is TRBJ1-1; possibly TRBD1 for D (5 bases). V was shortened by 4 bases and J by 0 bases, with 12 bases between the two germline ends. CDR3 length: 15 residues.

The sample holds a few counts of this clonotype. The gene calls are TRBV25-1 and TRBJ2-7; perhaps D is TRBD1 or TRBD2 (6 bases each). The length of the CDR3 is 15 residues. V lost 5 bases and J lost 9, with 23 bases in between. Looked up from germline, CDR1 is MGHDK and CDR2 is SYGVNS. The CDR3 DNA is TGTGCCAGCAGTAAGGGGGGCGGGTTGGGCTTTGGGCAGTACTTC. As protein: CASSKGGGLGFGQYF.